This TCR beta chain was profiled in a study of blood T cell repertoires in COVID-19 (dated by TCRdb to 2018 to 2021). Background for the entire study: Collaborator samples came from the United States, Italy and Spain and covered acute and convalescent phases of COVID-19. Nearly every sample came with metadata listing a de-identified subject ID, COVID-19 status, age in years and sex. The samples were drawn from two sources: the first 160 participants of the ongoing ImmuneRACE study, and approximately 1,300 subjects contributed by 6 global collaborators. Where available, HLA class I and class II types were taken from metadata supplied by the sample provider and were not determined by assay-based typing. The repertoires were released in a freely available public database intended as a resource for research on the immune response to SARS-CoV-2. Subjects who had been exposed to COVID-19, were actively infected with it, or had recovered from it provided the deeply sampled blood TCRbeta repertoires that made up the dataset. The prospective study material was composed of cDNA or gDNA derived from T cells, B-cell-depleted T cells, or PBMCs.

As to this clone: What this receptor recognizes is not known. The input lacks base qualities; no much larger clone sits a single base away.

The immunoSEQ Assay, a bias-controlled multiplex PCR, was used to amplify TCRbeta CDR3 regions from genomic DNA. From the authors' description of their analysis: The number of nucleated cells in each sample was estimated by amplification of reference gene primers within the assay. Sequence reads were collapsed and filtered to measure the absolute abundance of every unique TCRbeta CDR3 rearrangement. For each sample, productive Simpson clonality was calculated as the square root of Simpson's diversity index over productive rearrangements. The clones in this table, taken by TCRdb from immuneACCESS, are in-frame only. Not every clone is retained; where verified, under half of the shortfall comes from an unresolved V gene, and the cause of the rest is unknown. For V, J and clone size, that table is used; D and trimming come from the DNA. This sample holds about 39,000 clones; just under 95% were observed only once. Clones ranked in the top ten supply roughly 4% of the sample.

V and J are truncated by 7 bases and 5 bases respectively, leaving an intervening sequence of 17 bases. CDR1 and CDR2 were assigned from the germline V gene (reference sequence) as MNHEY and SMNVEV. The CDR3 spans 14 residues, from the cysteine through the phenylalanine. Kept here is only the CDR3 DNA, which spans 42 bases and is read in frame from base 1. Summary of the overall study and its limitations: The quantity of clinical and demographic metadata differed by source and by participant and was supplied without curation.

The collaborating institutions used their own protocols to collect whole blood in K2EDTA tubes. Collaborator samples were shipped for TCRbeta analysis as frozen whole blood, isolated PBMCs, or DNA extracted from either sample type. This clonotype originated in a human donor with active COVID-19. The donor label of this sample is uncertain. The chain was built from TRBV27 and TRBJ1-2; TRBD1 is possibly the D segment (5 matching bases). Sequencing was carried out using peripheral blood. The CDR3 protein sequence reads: CASTRKQGPYGYTF. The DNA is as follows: TGTGCCAGCACTCGAAAGCAGGGTCCTTATGGCTACACCTTC.